One T cell receptor (beta chain) is described in this entry. This entry is derived from a study of blood T cell repertoires in COVID-19. In the study overall: Acute-phase and convalescent COVID-19 samples originated in the United States, Italy and Spain.

Trimming pared 6 bases from V and 4 bases from J, leaving 10 bases between. This CDR3 is built from 13 residues. The table came from immunoSEQ multiplex PCR; TCRdb's copy has only in-frame clones and leaves some out. The repertoire consists of a few hundred thousand clones, with 65% to 85% occurring once and the leading ten covering approximately 6.6%. Sequencing was carried out using PBMCs or T cells enriched from blood (not recorded which). The gene calls are TRBV12-3 or TRBV12-4 and TRBJ1-5, with D possibly TRBD1 on 6 matching bases. The TCR originated in a woman aged 40 to 49 who had recovered from COVID-19. The CDR3 DNA is TGTGCCAGCAGCGGACAGCAAAATCAGCCCCAGCATTTT. Translated: CASSGQQNQPQHF.